These 27 T cell receptor beta chains share one sample of origin, sequenced in a study of OX40 agonist ivuxolimab in advanced cancers. Libraries were prepared by immunoSEQ multiplex PCR; TCRdb keeps only in-frame clonotypes and omits some of them. Here the sample spans approximately 65,000 clones, about nine tenths being singletons. Here the sequenced sample was CD4+ or CD8+ T cells sorted from blood, taken in a trial of the OX40 agonist ivuxolimab. These receptors were obtained from an adult with an advanced solid tumor such as melanoma, head and neck, liver or kidney cancer.

The chain recombines TRBV6-5 with TRBJ2-5, with TRBD2 matching over 7 bases. Trimming removed 6 bases from V and 2 bases from J; junction bases left unmatched: 6. Looked up from germline, CDR1 is MNHEY and CDR2 is SVGAGI. The CDR3 runs to 14 residues. The CDR3 region has the DNA TGTGCCAGCAGGCCCGGGACTATTCAAGAGACCCAGTACTTC. Its protein is CASRPGTIQETQYF.

This clone was seen once. The chain uses TRBV14 and TRBJ2-3; possibly TRBD1 or TRBD2 for D (6 bases each). V was clipped by 4 bases and J by 5 bases, with 22 bases between them. This CDR3 region has 17 residues. The germline V gene has CDR1 SGHDN and CDR2 FVKESK. The CDR3 here is CASSRLGGGPRGDTQYF. CDR3 bases: TGTGCCAGCAGCCGACTAGGAGGGGGGCCTCGAGGAGATACGCAGTATTTT. The full variable domain, in which reference TRBV14 and TRBJ2-3 provide the parts outside the CDR3, is EAGVTQFPSHSVIEKGQTVTLRCDPISGHDNLYWYRRVMGKEIKFLLHFVKESKQDESGMPNNRFLAERTGGTYSTLKVQPAELEDSGVYFCASSRLGGGPRGDTQYFGPGTRLTVL.

This clone showed up just a few times. The genes are TRBV7-6 and TRBJ1-5; the D is unclear. Trimming shortened V by 1 base and J by 3 bases, and 4 bases separated the two germline ends. Germline assignment: CDR1 SGHVS and CDR2 FNYEAQ. The CDR3 runs 13 residues. The CDR3 DNA sequence: TGTGCCAGCAGCTTAGGCTTCAATCAGCCCCAGCATTTT. It is translated as CASSLGFNQPQHF.

The genes are TRBV4-3 and TRBJ2-3; 10 bases match TRBD2. Germline lookup yields CDR1 LGHNA and CDR2 YSLEER. The length of the CDR3 is 17 residues. Trimming removed 0 bases from V and 6 bases from J; junction bases left unmatched: 9. The CDR3 nucleotides read TGCGCCAGCAGCCAAGATCCCAGCGGGGGGGGAGGGGATACGCAGTATTTT. It translates to CASSQDPSGGGGDTQYF.

Only one count was recorded for this clone. The chain is built from TRBV7-2 and TRBJ1-1; 7 nucleotides line up with TRBD1. Per the germline V gene, CDR1 is SGHTA and CDR2 is FQGNSA. The CDR3 is 14 residues long. The V and J ends lost 5 bases and 1 base, in that order; junction bases with no gene match: 4. Here the CDR3 DNA reads TGTGCCAGCAGCCAGACAGGGCGGAACACTGAAGCTTTCTTT. This sequence encodes CASSQTGRNTEAFF.

The V call is TRBV19, the J call TRBJ2-2; TRBD1 aligns across 9 bases. The CDR3 has 16 amino acids. The V gene's germline CDR1 is LNHDA and CDR2 SQIVND (reference sequence). The V gene end was trimmed by 5 bases and the J gene end by 5 bases; junction bases not matched to a gene: 9. The chain's CDR3 is CASSDWTGEGTGELFF. In DNA form, the CDR3 reads TGTGCCAGTAGTGACTGGACAGGGGAGGGGACCGGGGAGCTGTTTTTT.

Details on this clone: The same CDR3 also results from other DNA sequences found in this sample. The gene calls are TRBV7-2 and TRBJ2-3, with unresolved D. Trimming removed 4 bases from V and 2 bases from J, with 4 bases in between. The CDR3 is 12 amino acids. In germline, CDR1 is SGHTA, CDR2 FQGNSA. The DNA for the CDR3 is TGTGCCAGCAGCTCTTACACAGATACGCAGTATTTT. Protein: CASSSYTDTQYF.

The chain uses TRBV5-1 and TRBJ2-5; the D gene could be TRBD1 or TRBD2 (5 bases each). The CDR3 is 15 residues long. CDR1 is SGHRS and CDR2 is YFSETQ in the germline V gene. Deletions cut 4 bases from V and 0 bases from J, with 13 bases between. For the CDR3, the DNA is TGCGCCAGCAGCCCGGGACCAATCTACCAAGAGACCCAGTACTTC. Translated, it gives CASSPGPIYQETQYF.

J is TRBJ2-1 and V is TRBV13; TRBD2 aligns across 9 bases. Germline assignment: CDR1 PRHDT and CDR2 FYEKMQ (reference sequence). The junction had 4 bases not matched to a gene; V was cut back by 0 bases and J by 7 bases. This CDR3 has 15 amino acids. The CDR3 sequence: CASSLGRTSANEQFF. CDR3 DNA sequence: TGTGCCAGCAGCTTAGGCCGGACTAGCGCTAATGAGCAGTTCTTC.

The chain recombines TRBV6-5 with TRBJ2-2; 8 bases are shared with TRBD1. After removal of 4 bases from V and 0 bases from J, the junction contained 4 bases not matched to a gene. The germline CDR1 and CDR2 sequences are MNHEY and SVGAGI. CDR3 length equals 16 residues. CDR3 protein: CASSSVDRANTGELFF. CDR3 nucleotide sequence: TGTGCCAGCAGTTCGGTGGACAGGGCGAACACCGGGGAGCTGTTTTTT.

This clone was counted only a few times. This sequence joins TRBV7-9 and TRBJ1-1; the match to TRBD1 covers 8 bases. V dropped 4 bases and J dropped 6; count of bases not matched to a gene: 10. The CDR3 spans 15 residues. Germline CDR1 SEHNR, CDR2 FQNEAQ (reference sequence). CDR3 amino acids: CASSSQTGVLAEAFF. The CDR3 DNA reads as TGTGCCAGCAGCTCCCAGACAGGGGTCCTGGCTGAAGCTTTCTTT.

The chain joins TRBV5-6 to TRBJ1-5; 8 bases align to TRBD1. The germline V gene encodes CDR1 SGHDT and CDR2 YYEEEE. The V segment lost 1 base and the J segment 7 bases; nucleotides outside the gene matches: 4. The CDR3 consists of 14 residues. The CDR3, as DNA: TGTGCCAGCAGCTTGCGGACAGGGATCCAGCCCCAGCATTTT. It yields the protein CASSLRTGIQPQHF. Combining the CDR3 with reference TRBV5-6 and TRBJ1-5 gives the whole variable domain DAGVTQSPTHLIKTRGQQVTLRCSPKSGHDTVSWYQQALGQGPQFIFQYYEEEERQRGNFPDRFSGHQFPNYSSELNVNALLLGDSALYLCASSLRTGIQPQHFGDGTRLSIL.

The chain joins TRBV7-2 to TRBJ1-5, with TRBD1 as a possible D gene (5 bases). V lost 5 bases and J 5 bases, leaving 13 bases between the germline ends. The CDR3 runs 14 residues. Germline V gives CDR1 SGHTA, CDR2 FQGNSA. The chain's CDR3 is CASSLQGGYQPQHF. CDR3 bases: TGTGCCAGCAGCCTTCAGGGTGGGTATCAGCCCCAGCATTTT. Full variable domain (remainder filled in from reference TRBV7-2 and TRBJ1-5): GAGVSQSPSNKVTEKGKDVELRCDPISGHTALYWYRQSLGQGLEFLIYFQGNSAPDKSGLPSDRFSAERTGGSVSTLTIQRTQQEDSAVYLCASSLQGGYQPQHFGDGTRLSIL.

V usage is TRBV4-3 and J usage is TRBJ1-2; D gene unclear. Trimming removed 0 bases from V and 0 bases from J, with 8 bases in between. This CDR3 comprises 15 residues. CDR1 LGHNA and CDR2 YSLEER come from the germline V gene. For the CDR3, the DNA is TGCGCCAGCAGCCAAGATATCAAATCTAACTATGGCTACACCTTC. It translates to CASSQDIKSNYGYTF.

This chain links TRBV9 with TRBJ1-1, with D maybe TRBD1 (5 bases). The V gene's germline CDR1 is SGDLS and CDR2 YYNGEE. This CDR3 has 13 residues. Trimming took 7 bases from V and 1 from J, leaving 11 bases between them. CDR3 bases: TGTGCCAGCGGGCAGGGAGCGAACACTGAAGCTTTCTTT. This encodes CASGQGANTEAFF.

The chain couples TRBV27 to TRBJ1-1, with D uncertain. Germline CDR1 is MNHEY and CDR2 is SMNVEV (reference sequence). Trimming stripped 3 bases from V and 1 base from J, with 6 bases between. This CDR3 contains 13 residues. The CDR3 loop reads CASSFGENTEAFF. The CDR3 region has the DNA TGTGCCAGCAGTTTCGGGGAGAACACTGAAGCTTTCTTT.

V and J are TRBV21-1 and TRBJ2-3; the table's D call of TRBD1 was not tested on the DNA. TRBV21-1 is a recognized pseudogene. The CDR3 has 17 amino acids. CDR3 region: CASSKAGPGHLTDTQYF. For the CDR3, the DNA is TGTGCCAGCAGCAAAGCGGGGCCAGGGCACCTCACAGATACGCAGTATTTT.

V is TRBV5-1 and J is TRBJ2-5; TRBD1 is a possible D gene (5 bases). This CDR3 has 15 residues. Per germline, CDR1 SGHRS and CDR2 YFSETQ. Trimming shortened V by 0 bases and J by 1 base, and 10 bases separated the two germline ends. This CDR3 is CASSLGQTVQETQYF. The DNA of the CDR3 is TGCGCCAGCAGCTTGGGACAGACCGTCCAAGAGACCCAGTACTTC.

This clone was recorded once. V and J are TRBV18 and TRBJ2-1, with 10 bases lining up with TRBD1. The CDR3 totals 17 residues. Germline V gene data show CDR1 as KGHSH and CDR2 as LQKENI. With 1 base clipped from V and 4 bases from J, the junction kept 7 bases outside the gene matches. CDR3 loop: CASSPRPDRGRYNEQFF. CDR3 nucleotide sequence: TGTGCCAGCTCACCACGACCTGACAGGGGGCGTTACAATGAGCAGTTCTTC.

The chain recombines TRBV5-8 with TRBJ1-3; D is unresolved. Germline CDR1 reads SGHTS; CDR2 reads YDEGEE. The CDR3 length is 14 residues. Trimming removed 0 bases at V and 4 bases at J, with 8 bases between. As DNA, the CDR3 is TGTGCCAGCAGCTTGGGCAGCTTAGGAAACACCATATATTTT. This sequence encodes CASSLGSLGNTIYF.

CDR3 sequence (DNA): TGTGCCAGCAGCAACTCCGACAGGGCGGGTCAGCCCCAGCATTTT. This translates into CASSNSDRAGQPQHF. The chain combines TRBV7-9 with TRBJ1-5; TRBD1 aligns across 7 bases. V dropped 5 bases and J dropped 6; count of bases not matched to a gene: 10. CDR1 and CDR2 from the germline V gene are SEHNR and FQNEAQ (reference sequence). The CDR3 sequence is 15 residues long.

The chain employs TRBV20-1 and TRBJ1-4, with D hard to call. The V gene lost 7 bases and the J gene lost 4 bases, with 7 bases spanning the gap. The germline V gene has CDR1 DFQATT and CDR2 SNEGSKA (reference sequence). The CDR3 runs 11 residues. In DNA, the CDR3 is TGCAGTGTCGCACGTAATGAAAAACTGTTTTTT. This translates into CSVARNEKLFF.

This sequence joins TRBV6-1 and TRBJ2-1, with 9 bases that match TRBD1. CDR1 is MNHNS and CDR2 is SASEGT in the germline V gene. The V and J ends lost 4 bases and 4 bases, in that order; junction bases with no gene match: 2. The CDR3 covers 14 residues. The CDR3 here is CASSAGQGYNEQFF. Here the CDR3 DNA reads TGTGCCAGCAGTGCGGGACAGGGATACAATGAGCAGTTCTTC.

The CDR3 loop reads CASMRTGGYEQYF. For the CDR3, the DNA is TGTGCCAGTATGAGGACAGGGGGCTACGAGCAGTACTTC. The V and J genes are TRBV19 and TRBJ2-7; 10 bases map to TRBD1. Trimming removed 7 bases from V and 3 bases from J; junction bases left unmatched: 3. Germline assignment: CDR1 LNHDA and CDR2 SQIVND (reference sequence). CDR3 length: 13 amino acids.

The rearrangement uses TRBV19 and TRBJ2-1; 10 bases line up with TRBD1. Germline V gives CDR1 LNHDA, CDR2 SQIVND (reference sequence). The length of the CDR3 is 15 residues. The ends lost 5 bases at V and 4 bases at J; junction bases unmatched: 5. The CDR3 spells CASSLGQGIYNEQFF. The CDR3 DNA is TGTGCCAGTAGTCTGGGACAGGGGATTTACAATGAGCAGTTCTTC.

The V and J genes are TRBV14 and TRBJ1-2, with 7 bases aligning to TRBD1. V was pared by 5 bases and J by 8 bases, with 2 bases of the junction left unmatched. The CDR3 is made up of 11 amino acids. The germline V gene has CDR1 SGHDN and CDR2 FVKESK. CDR3 in DNA: TGTGCCAGCAGCTGGGGACAGGGCTACACCTTC. Translating it yields CASSWGQGYTF.

This clone is a singleton in its sample. The chain links TRBV18 to TRBJ1-2; D uncertain. Germline loops: CDR1 KGHSH, CDR2 LQKENI. The CDR3 spans 15 residues. V was cut by 0 bases and J by 4 bases, with 12 bases left in between. The CDR3 sequence is CASSPPTIGSYGYTF. In nucleotides, the CDR3 is TGTGCCAGCTCACCACCTACCATTGGGTCCTATGGCTACACCTTC. Supplemented by reference TRBV18 and TRBJ1-2, the full variable domain reads NAGVMQNPRHLVRRRGQEARLRCSPMKGHSHVYWYRQLPEEGLKFMVYLQKENIIDESGMPKERFSAEFPKEGPSILRIQQVVRGDSAAYFCASSPPTIGSYGYTFGSGTRLTVV.